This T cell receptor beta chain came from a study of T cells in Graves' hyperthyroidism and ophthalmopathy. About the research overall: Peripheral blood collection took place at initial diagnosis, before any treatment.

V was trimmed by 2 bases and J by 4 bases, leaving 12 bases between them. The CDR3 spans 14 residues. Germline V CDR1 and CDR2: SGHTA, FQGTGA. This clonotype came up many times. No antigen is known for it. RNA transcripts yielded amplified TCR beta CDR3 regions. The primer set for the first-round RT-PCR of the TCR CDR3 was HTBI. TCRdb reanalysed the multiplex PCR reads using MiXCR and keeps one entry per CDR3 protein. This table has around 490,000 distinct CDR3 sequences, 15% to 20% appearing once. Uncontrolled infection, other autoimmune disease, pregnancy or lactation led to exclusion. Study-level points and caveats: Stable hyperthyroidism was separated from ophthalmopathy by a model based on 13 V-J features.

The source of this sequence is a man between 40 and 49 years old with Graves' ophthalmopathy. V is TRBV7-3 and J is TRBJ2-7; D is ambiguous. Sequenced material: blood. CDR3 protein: CASSLAGDGYEQYF. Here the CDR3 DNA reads TGTGCCAGCAGCTTAGCAGGAGATGGTTACGAGCAGTACTTC.